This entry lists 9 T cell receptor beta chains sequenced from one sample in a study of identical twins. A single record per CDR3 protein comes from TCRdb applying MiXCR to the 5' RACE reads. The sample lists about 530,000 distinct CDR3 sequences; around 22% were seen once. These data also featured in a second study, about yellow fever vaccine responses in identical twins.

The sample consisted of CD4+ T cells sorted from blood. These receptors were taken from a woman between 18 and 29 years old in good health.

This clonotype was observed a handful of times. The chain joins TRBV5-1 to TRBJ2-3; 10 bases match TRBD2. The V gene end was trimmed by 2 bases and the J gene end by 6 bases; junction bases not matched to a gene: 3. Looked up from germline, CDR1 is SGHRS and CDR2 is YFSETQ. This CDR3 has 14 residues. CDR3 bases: TGCGCCAGCAGCTTCGAGCGGGAGGGGGATACGCAGTATTTT. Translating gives CASSFEREGDTQYF.

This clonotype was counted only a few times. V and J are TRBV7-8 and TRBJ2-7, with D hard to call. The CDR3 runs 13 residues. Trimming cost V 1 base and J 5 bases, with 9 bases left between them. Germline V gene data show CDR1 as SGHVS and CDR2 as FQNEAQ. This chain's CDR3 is CASSLGGFDEQYV. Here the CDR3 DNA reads TGTGCCAGCAGCTTAGGAGGATTTGACGAGCAGTACGTC.

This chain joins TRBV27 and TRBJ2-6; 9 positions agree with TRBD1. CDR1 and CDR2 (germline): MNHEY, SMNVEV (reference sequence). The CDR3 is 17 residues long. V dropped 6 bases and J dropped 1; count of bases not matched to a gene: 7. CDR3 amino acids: CASSRRQGESGANVLTF. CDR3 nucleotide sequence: TGTGCCAGCAGCCGACGACAGGGGGAGTCTGGGGCCAACGTCCTGACTTTC.

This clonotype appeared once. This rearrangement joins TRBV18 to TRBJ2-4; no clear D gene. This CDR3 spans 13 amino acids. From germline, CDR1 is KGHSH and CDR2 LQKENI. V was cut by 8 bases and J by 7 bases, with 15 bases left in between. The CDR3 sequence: CASAQSETNIQYF. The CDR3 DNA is TGTGCCAGCGCACAAAGTGAAACGAACATTCAGTACTTC.

The CDR3 protein is CAIRITDTQYF. In DNA form, the CDR3 reads TGTGCCATCAGGATCACAGATACGCAGTATTTT. This chain connects TRBV10-3 to TRBJ2-3; no clear D gene. The CDR3 spans 11 residues. V lost 6 bases and J 2 bases, leaving 3 bases between the germline ends. The germline CDR1 and CDR2 sequences are ENHRY and SYGVKD.

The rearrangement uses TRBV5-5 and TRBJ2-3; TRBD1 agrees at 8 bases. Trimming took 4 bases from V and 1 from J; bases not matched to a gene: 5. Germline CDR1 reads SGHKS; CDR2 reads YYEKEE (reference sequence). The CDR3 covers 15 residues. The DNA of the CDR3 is TGTGCCAGCAGCCGGAAGACAGGGGGCACAGATACGCAGTATTTT. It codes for CASSRKTGGTDTQYF.

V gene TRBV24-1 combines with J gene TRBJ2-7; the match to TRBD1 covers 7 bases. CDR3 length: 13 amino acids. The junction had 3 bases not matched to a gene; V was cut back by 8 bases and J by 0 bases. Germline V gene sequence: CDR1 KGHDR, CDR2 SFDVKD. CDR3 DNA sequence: TGTGCCACCAAGGGACAGTACTCCTACGAGCAGTACTTC. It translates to CATKGQYSYEQYF.

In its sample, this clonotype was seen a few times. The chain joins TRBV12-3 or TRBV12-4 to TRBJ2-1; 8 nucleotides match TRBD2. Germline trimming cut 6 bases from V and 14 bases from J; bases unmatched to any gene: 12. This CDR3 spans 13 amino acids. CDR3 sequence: CASSITSGLREFF. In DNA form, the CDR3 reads TGTGCCAGCAGCATTACTAGCGGCCTTAGGGAGTTCTTC.

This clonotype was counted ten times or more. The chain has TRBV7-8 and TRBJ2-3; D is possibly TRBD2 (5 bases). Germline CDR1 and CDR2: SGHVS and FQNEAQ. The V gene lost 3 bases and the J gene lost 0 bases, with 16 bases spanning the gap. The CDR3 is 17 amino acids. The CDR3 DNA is TGTGCCAGCAGCTTCAGAAGTGGGCGGGCTAGCACAGATACGCAGTATTTT. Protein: CASSFRSGRASTDTQYF.